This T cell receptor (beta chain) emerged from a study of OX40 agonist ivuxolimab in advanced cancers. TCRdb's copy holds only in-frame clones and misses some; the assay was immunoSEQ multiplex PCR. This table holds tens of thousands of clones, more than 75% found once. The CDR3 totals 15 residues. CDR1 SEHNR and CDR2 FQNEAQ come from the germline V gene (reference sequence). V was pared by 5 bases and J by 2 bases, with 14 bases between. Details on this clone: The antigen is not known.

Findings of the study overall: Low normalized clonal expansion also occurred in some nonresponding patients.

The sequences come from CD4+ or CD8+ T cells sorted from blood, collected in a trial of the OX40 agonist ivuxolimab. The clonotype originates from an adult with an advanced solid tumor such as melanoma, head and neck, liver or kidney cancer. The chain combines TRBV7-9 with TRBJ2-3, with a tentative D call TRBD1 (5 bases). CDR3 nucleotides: TGTGCCAGCAGCCTGTTTGGGGCGCACACAGATACGCAGTATTTT. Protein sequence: CASSLFGAHTDTQYF.